This T cell receptor beta chain appears in the sequencing data of a study of blood T cells in healthy people across ages. Study results and limitations: Strong correlation linked observed beta diversity and percent naive T cells.

The donors, all healthy, were Caucasians living in Russia, aged about 6 to 95. Donors gave roughly 10 milliliters of peripheral blood apiece. Next came a second PCR, run for about 7 to 12 cycles, which used a sample-barcoded 5' primer along with a J-beta primer mix. Every single cDNA molecule received a tag from a template-switch adaptor with 12 random nucleotides. TCRdb redid the calling of the 5' RACE reads with MiXCR, one entry per CDR3 protein. The table has over 1,300,000 distinct CDR3 sequences, 59% seen once. V shed 4 bases and J shed 4 bases, with 13 bases lying between them. Germline CDR1 MGHDK, CDR2 SYGVNS. The length of the CDR3 is 15 residues. Of note for this clonotype: The antigen remains undetermined.

The gene calls are TRBV25-1 and TRBJ1-4; D is undetermined. The sample comprised blood. The sequence came from a man between 18 and 29 years old in good health. Here the CDR3 reads CASSGFRLGNEKLFF. The DNA of the CDR3 is TGTGCCAGCAGTGGTTTCCGGCTAGGTAATGAAAAACTGTTTTTT. The full variable domain, in which reference TRBV25-1 and TRBJ1-4 provide the parts outside the CDR3, is EADIYQTPRYLVIGTGKKITLECSQTMGHDKMYWYQQDPGMELHLIHYSYGVNSTEKGDLSSESTVSRIRTEHFPLTLESARPSHTSQYLCASSGFRLGNEKLFFGSGTQLSVL.